The 22 T cell receptor beta chains below were found in one sample sequenced in a study of control samples from healthy donors and cancer patients (dated by TCRdb to the early 2020s). The protocol used for the library was the immunoSEQ multiplex PCR assay. TCRdb retrieved this table from immuneACCESS and kept in-frame rearrangements only. Not all clones are present; in checked studies, unresolved V genes account for under half, and no reason is known for the remainder. Here the sample has about 95,000 clones; around four fifths occur a single time. The top ten hold around 20% of the sample. Sequencing was performed on blood. These receptors were taken from a man aged 30 to 39 in good health.

The chain couples TRBV30 to TRBJ2-1, with D hard to call. Per the germline V gene, CDR1 is GTSNPN and CDR2 is SVGIG (reference sequence). V was shortened by 2 bases and J by 0 bases, with 14 bases between the two germline ends. This CDR3 contains 16 residues. CDR3 nucleotides: TGTGCCTGGAGTCCGACGGCAGTGAGCTCCTACAATGAGCAGTTCTTC. This encodes CAWSPTAVSSYNEQFF. Full variable domain (remainder filled in from reference TRBV30 and TRBJ2-1): SQTIHQWPATLVQPVGSPLSLECTVEGTSNPNLYWYRQAAGRGLQLLFYSVGIGQISSEVPQNLSASRPQDRQFILSSKKLLLSDSGFYLCAWSPTAVSSYNEQFFGPGTRLTVL.

The chain is built from TRBV6-5 and TRBJ2-2, with D perhaps matching TRBD1 or TRBD2 (5 bases each). The CDR3 contains 12 residues. The germline CDR1 and CDR2 sequences are MNHEY and SVGAGI. V lost 7 bases to trimming and J lost 6 bases, with 9 bases between them. The DNA for the CDR3 is TGTGCCAGCATCGGGGCGTCCGGGGAGCTGTTTTTT. It translates to CASIGASGELFF.

The chain carries TRBV15 and TRBJ2-2; D assignment may be TRBD1 or TRBD2 (5 bases each). CDR1 is LNHNV, CDR2 YYDKDF, per germline (reference sequence). Deletions cut 0 bases from V and 6 bases from J, with 23 bases between. The CDR3 runs to 19 residues. The CDR3 here is CATSRDRSARGTPSGELFF. In DNA, the CDR3 is TGTGCCACCAGCAGAGATAGGAGCGCTCGTGGGACGCCTTCCGGGGAGCTGTTTTTT.

V gene TRBV5-6 combines with J gene TRBJ2-3, with 7 bases matching TRBD1. The CDR3 contains 14 residues. J was trimmed by 7 bases and V by 4 bases; bases with no gene match: 9. Looked up from germline, CDR1 is SGHDT and CDR2 is YYEEEE. The CDR3 DNA follows: TGTGCCAGCAGCGTAGACGGGACAGCAAATACGCAGTATTTT. This sequence encodes CASSVDGTANTQYF.

This clone was seen only once. The chain links TRBV10-3 to TRBJ2-2; 9 bases fit TRBD1. Germline loops: CDR1 ENHRY, CDR2 SYGVKD. V was clipped by 10 bases and J by 6 bases; unmatched bases: 9. This CDR3 has 14 amino acids. In DNA, the CDR3 is TGTGCCACCAAGCTACAGGGGGCGTCCGGGGAGCTGTTTTTT. This gives the protein CATKLQGASGELFF.

This chain uses TRBV14 with TRBJ2-3; no reliable D call. The length of the CDR3 is 12 residues. CDR1 is SGHDN, CDR2 FVKESK, per germline. Trimming took 0 bases from V and 7 from J, leaving 5 bases between them. The CDR3 coding sequence is TGTGCCAGCAGCCAAGATCGTCATACGCAGTATTTT. It yields the protein CASSQDRHTQYF.

In its sample, this clone was seen a few times. This chain joins TRBV6-1 and TRBJ1-1; D unresolved. V was clipped by 3 bases and J by 0 bases, with 8 bases between them. CDR1 MNHNS and CDR2 SASEGT come from the germline V gene. CDR3 length equals 14 residues. The chain's CDR3 is CASSETVMNTEAFF. DNA for the CDR3: TGTGCCAGCAGTGAGACGGTAATGAACACTGAAGCTTTCTTT.

The chain uses TRBV7-8 and TRBJ1-3, with 7 bases fitting TRBD1. The CDR3 runs 23 residues. Per germline, CDR1 SGHVS and CDR2 FQNEAQ. The V gene end was trimmed by 5 bases and the J gene end by 0 bases; junction bases not matched to a gene: 28. CDR3 region: CASSLRTGSPLWTGSGSGNTIYF. The CDR3 DNA follows: TGTGCCAGCAGCCTACGGACAGGTTCTCCTCTTTGGACCGGCTCGGGCTCTGGAAACACCATATATTTT.

V is TRBV5-1 and J is TRBJ2-6; D could derive from TRBD1 or TRBD2 (5 bases each). The CDR3 runs 16 residues. The germline CDR1 and CDR2 sequences are SGHRS and YFSETQ. V gave up 4 bases and J gave up 0 bases, with 11 bases separating them. CDR3 region: CASSPGPGSGANVLTF. The CDR3 coding sequence is TGCGCCAGCAGCCCGGGACCCGGCTCTGGGGCCAACGTCCTGACTTTC.

The gene calls are TRBV7-9 and TRBJ2-2; the match to TRBD1 covers 7 bases. V lost 4 bases, J lost 2 bases, and 13 bases stayed unmatched. The germline V gene encodes CDR1 SEHNR and CDR2 FQNEAQ (reference sequence). The CDR3 loop spans 18 amino acids. The CDR3 nucleotides are TGTGCCAGCAGCTGGGGGACAGAAAGTACCTCTAACACCGGGGAGCTGTTTTTT. This codes for CASSWGTESTSNTGELFF.

V is TRBV15 and J is TRBJ1-6; unclear D gene. This CDR3 is 14 amino acids long. Trimming cost V 5 bases and J 7 bases, with 12 bases left between them. Per germline, CDR1 LNHNV and CDR2 YYDKDF (reference sequence). CDR3 region: CATSPNGVNSPLHF. The CDR3 DNA reads as TGTGCCACCAGCCCAAACGGTGTCAATTCACCCCTCCACTTT.

J is TRBJ2-4 and V is TRBV4-1; D perhaps matches TRBD2 (5 bases). The CDR3 totals 18 residues. V shed 1 base and J shed 6 bases, with 22 bases lying between them. Per germline, CDR1 MGHRA and CDR2 YSYEKL. In DNA form, the CDR3 reads TGCGCCAGCAGCCAAGTCCTCAAGGACTTACCTTGGGGAAACATTCAGTACTTC. Translation: CASSQVLKDLPWGNIQYF.

The genes are TRBV18 and TRBJ1-6; D is unclear. Germline loops: CDR1 KGHSH, CDR2 LQKENI. The CDR3 runs 13 residues. The V end lost 1 base, the J end lost 8 bases, and 6 bases lay between the germline ends. CDR3 nucleotide sequence: TGTGCCAGCTCACCACTAGAGGATTCACCCCTCCACTTT. Translated: CASSPLEDSPLHF.

This clone showed up just a few times. The chain has TRBV4-1 and TRBJ1-6; D gene uncertain. V was shortened by 0 bases and J by 10 bases, with 19 bases between the two germline ends. Germline V gene data show CDR1 as MGHRA and CDR2 as YSYEKL. CDR3 length equals 17 residues. The CDR3 DNA is TGCGCCAGCAGCCAAGATGTCCCCGGGATCATGGTCTCACCCCTCCACTTT. This encodes CASSQDVPGIMVSPLHF.

CDR3: CSVERRGQGEQYF. The CDR3 region has the DNA TGCAGCGTTGAGAGGAGGGGGCAGGGCGAGCAGTACTTC. The chain joins TRBV29-1 to TRBJ2-7, with D perhaps TRBD1 (7 bases). The germline CDR1 and CDR2 sequences are SQVTM and ANQGSEA. This CDR3 is 13 amino acids long. Trimming cost V 3 bases and J 6 bases, with 15 bases left between them.

This clone was observed a single time. V gene TRBV5-6 combines with J gene TRBJ1-6; no firm D call. Germline CDR1 is SGHDT and CDR2 is YYEEEE. V was clipped by 1 base and J by 9 bases, with 14 bases between them. CDR3 size: 15 residues. Here the CDR3 reads CASSLLSPWGSPLHF. The CDR3 DNA reads TGTGCCAGCAGCTTGTTGAGTCCCTGGGGTTCACCCCTCCACTTT.

The CDR3: CASSEAQSTLQETQYF. As DNA, the CDR3 is TGTGCCAGCAGTGAAGCGCAGTCGACTTTACAAGAGACCCAGTACTTC. The gene calls are TRBV6-1 and TRBJ2-5; D ambiguous. This CDR3 comprises 16 residues. V was clipped by 0 bases and J by 2 bases, with 13 bases between them. CDR1 is MNHNS and CDR2 is SASEGT in the germline V gene.

The chain has TRBV18 and TRBJ1-2; D remains ambiguous. The CDR3 covers 15 residues. Trimming left V 2 bases short and J 4 bases short, with 14 bases between. CDR1 is KGHSH, CDR2 LQKENI, per germline. CDR3 bases: TGTGCCAGCTCACCAACCGTAGGGTTTAGCTATGGCTACACCTTC. This gives the protein CASSPTVGFSYGYTF.

The gene calls are TRBV6-6 and TRBJ2-1; 12 positions agree with TRBD2. Trimming cost V 5 bases and J 5 bases; bases outside gene matches: 13. This CDR3 comprises 18 residues. Germline lookup yields CDR1 MNHNY and CDR2 SVGAGI (reference sequence). CDR3 amino acids: CASSLGLAGRGLNNEQFF. CDR3 DNA: TGTGCCAGCAGTCTCGGACTAGCGGGGCGAGGGTTGAACAATGAGCAGTTCTTC.

The chain recombines TRBV3-1 (or the pseudogene TRBV3-2) with TRBJ1-1, with 8 nucleotides matching TRBD1. The V segment lost 6 bases and the J segment 1 base; nucleotides outside the gene matches: 4. The germline CDR1 and CDR2 sequences are LGHDT and YNNKEL (reference sequence). The CDR3 loop spans 14 amino acids. The CDR3 nucleotides read TGTGCCAGCAGACACAGGGGGAGGAACACTGAAGCTTTCTTT. It translates to CASRHRGRNTEAFF.

The V and J genes are TRBV5-1 and TRBJ1-1; 11 bases are a match to TRBD1. Trimming removed 0 bases from V and 10 bases from J; junction bases left unmatched: 11. The CDR3 is 16 amino acids. CDR1 SGHRS and CDR2 YFSETQ come from the germline V gene. The CDR3 here is CASSLGSRTGGFRAFF. The CDR3, as DNA: TGCGCCAGCAGCTTGGGATCGAGGACAGGGGGCTTTAGAGCTTTCTTT.

The chain recombines TRBV3-1 (or the pseudogene TRBV3-2) with TRBJ2-1, with 15 bases fitting TRBD2. CDR3 size: 13 residues. V lost 6 bases to trimming and J lost 15 bases; unmatched junction nucleotides: 6. Germline V gene data show CDR1 as LGHDT and CDR2 as YNNKEL (reference sequence). CDR3: CASRWTSGGAWFF. The CDR3 region has the DNA TGTGCCAGCAGATGGACTAGCGGGGGGGCTTGGTTCTTC.